Each of the 21 T cell receptor beta chains below was sequenced from the same sample in a study of T cell changes during pregnancy in multiple sclerosis. The method was immunoSEQ multiplex PCR; TCRdb's version includes in-frame clones alone and lacks a portion of them. The table has about 70,000 clones, about 93% seen once; the top ten hold approximately 1.5%. The sequencing here drew on peripheral blood, taken in the third trimester of pregnancy. The receptor source for this set is a female donor in good health, enrolled as a control in a pregnancy study.

This sequence joins TRBV6-6 and TRBJ1-5; D call uncertain. The CDR3 is made up of 13 amino acids. Germline V CDR1 and CDR2: MNHNY, SVGAGI (reference sequence). V was trimmed by 7 bases and J by 6 bases, leaving 13 bases between them. For the CDR3, the DNA is TGTGCCAGCATGGGCGGGGTGGGTCAGCCCCAGCATTTT. Translating gives CASMGGVGQPQHF.

The chain is built from TRBV5-1 and TRBJ2-5; 8 nucleotides align to TRBD2. CDR3 length: 15 residues. After removal of 2 bases from V and 4 bases from J, the junction contained 7 bases not matched to a gene. Germline V gene data show CDR1 as SGHRS and CDR2 as YFSETQ. Here the CDR3 DNA reads TGCGCCAGCAGCTTTCCCAGCGGGGGTACAGAGACCCAGTACTTC. Protein: CASSFPSGGTETQYF.

The chain combines TRBV11-2 with TRBJ1-3; D perhaps matches TRBD1 (5 bases). Germline loops: CDR1 SGHAT, CDR2 FQNNGV. Between the trimmed V and J ends, which lost 6 bases and 6 bases, there was a span of 15 bases. The CDR3 consists of 14 residues. The CDR3 nucleotides read TGTGCCAGCAGACGAGCTGCCAGGGCAAACACCATATATTTT. This codes for CASRRAARANTIYF.

This chain joins TRBV4-2 and TRBJ2-3; 12 positions match TRBD2. The germline V gene has CDR1 LGHNA and CDR2 YNFKEQ. After removal of 2 bases from V and 4 bases from J, the junction contained 4 bases not matched to a gene. CDR3 size: 16 residues. CDR3 amino acids: CASSQQLAGGSDTQYF. The CDR3 region has the DNA TGTGCCAGCAGCCAACAACTAGCGGGGGGATCAGATACGCAGTATTTT.

The chain links TRBV29-1 to TRBJ2-7; TRBD1 matches 9 bases. Losses at the gene ends were 4 bases for V and 5 bases for J; bases not matched to a gene: 6. From germline, CDR1 is SQVTM and CDR2 ANQGSEA. The CDR3 contains 13 residues. The CDR3 nucleotides are TGCAGCGTTGCGGGACAGGGTGCCCACGAGCAGTACTTC. As protein: CSVAGQGAHEQYF.

The chain is built from TRBV5-6 and TRBJ2-4; a weak D match, TRBD2 (5 bases). The germline V gene has CDR1 SGHDT and CDR2 YYEEEE. V lost 4 bases, J lost 0 bases, and 11 bases lay in between. The length of the CDR3 is 15 residues. The chain's CDR3 is CASSERGRAKNIQYF. The CDR3 coding sequence is TGTGCCAGCAGCGAACGGGGTCGAGCCAAAAACATTCAGTACTTC.

DNA of the CDR3: TGTGCCAGCAGTTACTCAGGGGCGAACTCCTACGAGCAGTACTTC. Translating it yields CASSYSGANSYEQYF. The chain has TRBV6-5 and TRBJ2-7; D might be TRBD1 (5 bases). The CDR3 is made up of 15 amino acids. V was cut by 0 bases and J by 0 bases, with 9 bases left in between. Germline V lookup: CDR1 MNHEY, CDR2 SVGAGI.

This chain's CDR3 is CASSPRDWSYEQYF. In DNA, the CDR3 is TGTGCCAGCAGCCCGCGGGACTGGTCCTACGAGCAGTACTTC. The chain couples TRBV13 to TRBJ2-7; perhaps TRBD2 as D (6 bases). The V gene's germline CDR1 is PRHDT and CDR2 FYEKMQ (reference sequence). V lost 5 bases to trimming and J lost 1 base, with 12 bases between them. CDR3 length: 14 amino acids.

As DNA, the CDR3 is TGTGCCAGCAGTTTTCGGGTCAATAGCAATCAGCCCCAGCATTTT. It codes for CASSFRVNSNQPQHF. This chain joins TRBV27 and TRBJ1-5, with unresolved D. The germline gives CDR1 MNHEY, CDR2 SMNVEV (reference sequence). This CDR3 has 15 residues. V gave up 3 bases and J gave up 0 bases, with 9 bases separating them.

The count of this clone is one. The chain carries TRBV29-1 and TRBJ2-2; D perhaps matches TRBD1 (6 bases). The V gene lost 0 bases and the J gene lost 8 bases, with 10 bases spanning the gap. The germline CDR1 and CDR2 sequences are SQVTM and ANQGSEA. This CDR3 region has 13 residues. The CDR3 sequence: CSVEEGTSGELFF. CDR3 in DNA: TGCAGCGTTGAAGAAGGGACATCGGGGGAGCTGTTTTTT.

The chain links TRBV5-5 to TRBJ1-2; D may be TRBD1 (5 bases). Germline-derived CDR1 and CDR2 are SGHKS and YYEKEE (reference sequence). The CDR3 is 13 residues long. V was shortened by 3 bases and J by 4 bases, with 10 bases between the two germline ends. Here the CDR3 DNA reads TGTGCCAGCAGCTGGAGGGGAGGCTATGGCTACACCTTC. It translates to CASSWRGGYGYTF. Filled out from reference TRBV5-5 and TRBJ1-2, the complete variable domain reads DAGVTQSPTHLIKTRGQQVTLRCSPISGHKSVSWYQQVLGQGPQFIFQYYEKEERGRGNFPDRFSARQFPNYSSELNVNALLLGDSALYLCASSWRGGYGYTFGSGTRLTVV.

In its sample, this clone was seen once. This rearrangement joins TRBV27 to TRBJ2-5, with unresolved D. This CDR3 is built from 13 residues. The germline V gene has CDR1 MNHEY and CDR2 SMNVEV (reference sequence). The V end lost 0 bases, the J end lost 4 bases, and 6 bases lay between the germline ends. CDR3: CASSLSYRETQYF. Here the CDR3 DNA reads TGTGCCAGCAGTTTATCGTATAGAGAGACCCAGTACTTC.

This CDR3 reads CASRVSGGYGYTF. DNA for the CDR3: TGTGCCAGCAGGGTCTCGGGGGGCTATGGCTACACCTTC. The gene calls are TRBV27 and TRBJ1-2, with D perhaps TRBD1 (5 bases). The CDR3 consists of 13 residues. Trimming cost V 6 bases and J 4 bases, with 12 bases left between them. Germline V gene lookup returns CDR1 MNHEY and CDR2 SMNVEV (reference sequence).

The chain uses TRBV27 and TRBJ1-3; TRBD1 aligns across 8 bases. The junction had 5 bases not matched to a gene; V was cut back by 6 bases and J by 4 bases. Germline V lookup: CDR1 MNHEY, CDR2 SMNVEV (reference sequence). This CDR3 comprises 14 residues. CDR3 sequence (DNA): TGTGCCAGCAGCGTAGGGACAGGCGGAAACACCATATATTTT. Amino acid sequence: CASSVGTGGNTIYF.

V and J are TRBV27 and TRBJ1-4, with 7 bases lining up with TRBD1. This CDR3 is 16 amino acids long. Germline V gene lookup returns CDR1 MNHEY and CDR2 SMNVEV (reference sequence). The trim removed 5 bases at V and 4 bases at J, leaving 10 bases unmatched. The DNA for the CDR3 is TGTGCCAGCAGTCCGCCTTTGGGGACAGATAATGAAAAACTGTTTTTT. This encodes CASSPPLGTDNEKLFF.

The V and J genes are TRBV4-2 and TRBJ1-3; D uncertain. Deletions cut 0 bases from V and 0 bases from J, with 9 bases between. Germline V CDR1 and CDR2: LGHNA, YNFKEQ. This CDR3 is built from 16 residues. The DNA of the CDR3 is TGTGCCAGCAGCCAAGAACTAACGTTCTCTGGAAACACCATATATTTT. This codes for CASSQELTFSGNTIYF.

The chain combines TRBV7-2 with TRBJ2-1; D is uncertain. V gave up 7 bases and J gave up 2 bases, with 15 bases separating them. The CDR3 has 15 residues. CDR1 and CDR2 from the germline V gene are SGHTA and FQGNSA. The CDR3 region has the DNA TGTGCCAGCACCGCGCGTGAGAGGACCTACAATGAGCAGTTCTTC. Translation gives CASTARERTYNEQFF.

V gene TRBV7-9 combines with J gene TRBJ2-7; 12 nucleotides agree with TRBD2. This CDR3 has 15 amino acids. V shed 4 bases and J 3 bases; nucleotides not matched to a gene: 4. Germline V gene data show CDR1 as SEHNR and CDR2 as FQNEAQ (reference sequence). CDR3 amino acids: CASSSGLAGNYEQYF. In DNA form, the CDR3 reads TGTGCCAGCAGCTCCGGACTAGCGGGGAACTACGAGCAGTACTTC.

The chain employs TRBV7-2 and TRBJ2-3; 10 positions match TRBD2. The CDR3 is 15 amino acids. V lost 5 bases, J lost 4 bases, and 6 bases stayed unmatched. Germline V gene lookup returns CDR1 SGHTA and CDR2 FQGNSA. CDR3 DNA: TGTGCCAGCAGCATTAGCGGGGGGAGCCCAGATACGCAGTATTTT. Translating gives CASSISGGSPDTQYF.

The V gene is TRBV19, the J gene TRBJ1-2; 8 bases line up with TRBD1. This CDR3 region has 16 residues. V shed 7 bases, J shed 1 base, and the junction held 11 bases outside the gene matches. Germline CDR1 and CDR2: LNHDA and SQIVND (reference sequence). DNA for the CDR3: TGTGCCAGTACGCCGAATCTGGACAGGGTTAACTATGGCTACACCTTC. It yields the protein CASTPNLDRVNYGYTF.

J is TRBJ2-5 and V is TRBV27; D is possibly TRBD2 (6 bases). The CDR3 is 12 residues long. Trimming took 6 bases from V and 12 from J, leaving 17 bases between them. Germline loops: CDR1 MNHEY, CDR2 SMNVEV (reference sequence). The CDR3 protein is CASSYTGVFKYF. The CDR3 DNA sequence: TGTGCCAGCAGCTATACGGGAGTTTTTAAGTACTTC.